These T cell receptor beta chains were read from a single sample in a study of OX40 agonist ivuxolimab in advanced cancers. Method: immunoSEQ multiplex PCR; TCRdb's copy keeps in-frame clones and lacks some. The profile shows 75,000 to 90,000 clones, more than 80% of them singletons. The starting material was CD4+ or CD8+ T cells sorted from blood, obtained in a trial of the OX40 agonist ivuxolimab. These receptors all stem from an adult with an advanced solid tumor such as melanoma, head and neck, liver or kidney cancer. The CDR3 runs from the conserved cysteine through the conserved F or W. The D gene is left open where the match is weak.

TRBJ1-1	17	-	TRBV5-1	CASSGGGRGRTSAEAFF	TGCGCCAGCAGCGGGGGGGGCCGGGGGCGTACATCCGCTGAAGCTTTCTTT
TRBJ1-1	13	-	TRBV6-6	CASRRGTNTEAFF	TGTGCCAGCAGGAGGGGAACTAACACTGAAGCTTTCTTT
TRBJ2-2	14	TRBD2	TRBV5-1	CASSLSGRERELFF	TGCGCCAGCAGCCTTAGCGGGAGAGAGAGGGAGCTGTTTTTT
TRBJ2-7	15	-	TRBV18	CASSPRGQIVYEQYF	TGTGCCAGCTCACCACGTGGACAGATCGTCTACGAGCAGTACTTC
TRBJ1-5	14	TRBD1	TRBV7-9	CASSRDREDQPQHF	TGTGCCAGCAGCCGTGACAGGGAGGATCAGCCCCAGCATTTT
TRBJ2-5	15	TRBD2	TRBV4-1	CASSRTSGVFETQYF	TGCGCCAGCAGTCGGACTAGCGGGGTATTTGAGACCCAGTACTTC
TRBJ1-6	17	-	TRBV7-2	CASSLRSGGRDNSPLHF	TGTGCCAGCAGCTTAAGAAGTGGAGGACGGGATAATTCACCCCTCCACTTT
TRBJ2-3	11	-	TRBV2	CASSRTDTQYF	TGTGCCAGCAGCCGCACAGATACGCAGTATTTT
TRBJ1-2	14	-	TRBV7-2	CASSLGSWGYGYTF	TGTGCCAGCAGCTTAGGCTCCTGGGGCTATGGCTACACCTTC
TRBJ1-1	13	-	TRBV6-1	CASSLQGGTEAFF	TGTGCCAGCAGCTTACAGGGTGGCACTGAAGCTTTCTTT